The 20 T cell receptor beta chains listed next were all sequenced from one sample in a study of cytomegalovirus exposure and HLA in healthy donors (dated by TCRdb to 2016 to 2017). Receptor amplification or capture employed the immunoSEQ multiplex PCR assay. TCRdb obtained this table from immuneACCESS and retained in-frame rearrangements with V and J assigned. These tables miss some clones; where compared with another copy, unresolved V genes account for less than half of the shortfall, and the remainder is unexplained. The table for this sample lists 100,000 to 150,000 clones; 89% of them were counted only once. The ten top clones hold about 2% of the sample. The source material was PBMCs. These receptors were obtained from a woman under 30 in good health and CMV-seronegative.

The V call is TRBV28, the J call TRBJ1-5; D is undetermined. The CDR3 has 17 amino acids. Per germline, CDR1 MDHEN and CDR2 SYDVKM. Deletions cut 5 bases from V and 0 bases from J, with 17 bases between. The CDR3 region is CASSPPRGGYSNQPQHF. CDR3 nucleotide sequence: TGTGCCAGCAGTCCCCCAAGAGGAGGCTATAGCAATCAGCCCCAGCATTTT.

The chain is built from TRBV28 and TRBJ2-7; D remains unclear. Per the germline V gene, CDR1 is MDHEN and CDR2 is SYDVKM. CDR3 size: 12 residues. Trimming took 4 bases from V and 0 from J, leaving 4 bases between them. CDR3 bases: TGTGCCAGCAGTTCCGGCTCCTACGAGCAGTACTTC. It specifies CASSSGSYEQYF.

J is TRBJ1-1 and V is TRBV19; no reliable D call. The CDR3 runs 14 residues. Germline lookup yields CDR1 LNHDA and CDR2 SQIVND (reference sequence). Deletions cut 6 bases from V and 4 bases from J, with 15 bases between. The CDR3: CASSRVEDVTEAFF. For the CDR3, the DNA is TGTGCCAGTAGCCGGGTGGAGGACGTCACTGAAGCTTTCTTT.

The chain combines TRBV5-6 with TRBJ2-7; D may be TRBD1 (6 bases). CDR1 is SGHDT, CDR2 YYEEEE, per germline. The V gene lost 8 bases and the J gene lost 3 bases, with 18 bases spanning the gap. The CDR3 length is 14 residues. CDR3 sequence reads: CASSTQGLGYEQYF. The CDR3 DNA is TGTGCCAGTAGTACACAGGGTTTGGGCTACGAGCAGTACTTC.

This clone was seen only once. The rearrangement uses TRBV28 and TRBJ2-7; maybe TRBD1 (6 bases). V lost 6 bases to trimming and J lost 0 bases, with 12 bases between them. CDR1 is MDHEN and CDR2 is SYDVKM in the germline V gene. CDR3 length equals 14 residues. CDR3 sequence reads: CASSPRTDSYEQYF. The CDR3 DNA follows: TGTGCCAGCAGCCCCCGGACAGACTCCTACGAGCAGTACTTC. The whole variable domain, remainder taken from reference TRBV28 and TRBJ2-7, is DVKVTQSSRYLVKRTGEKVFLECVQDMDHENMFWYRQDPGLGLRLIYFSYDVKMKEKGDIPEGYSVSREKKERFSLILESASTNQTSMYLCASSPRTDSYEQYFGPGTRLTVT.

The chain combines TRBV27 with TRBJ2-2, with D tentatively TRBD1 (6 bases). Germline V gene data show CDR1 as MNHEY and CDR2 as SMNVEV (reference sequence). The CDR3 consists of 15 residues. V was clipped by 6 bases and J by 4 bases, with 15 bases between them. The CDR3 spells CASSLRGRGTGELFF. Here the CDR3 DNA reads TGTGCCAGCAGCCTCAGGGGCCGGGGCACCGGGGAGCTGTTTTTT.

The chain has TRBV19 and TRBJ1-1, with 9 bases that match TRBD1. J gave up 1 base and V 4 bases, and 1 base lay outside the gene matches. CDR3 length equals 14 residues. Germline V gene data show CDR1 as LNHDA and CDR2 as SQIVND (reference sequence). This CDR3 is CASSTGQGNTEAFF. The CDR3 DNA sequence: TGTGCCAGTAGTACGGGACAGGGGAACACTGAAGCTTTCTTT.

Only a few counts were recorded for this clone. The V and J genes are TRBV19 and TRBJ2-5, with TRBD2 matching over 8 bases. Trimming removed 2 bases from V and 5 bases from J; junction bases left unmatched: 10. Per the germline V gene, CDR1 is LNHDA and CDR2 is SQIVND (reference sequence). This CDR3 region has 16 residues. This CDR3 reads CASSISGLVGMETQYF. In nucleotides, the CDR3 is TGTGCCAGTAGTATATCGGGACTAGTAGGAATGGAGACCCAGTACTTC. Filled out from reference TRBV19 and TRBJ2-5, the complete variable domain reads DGGITQSPKYLFRKEGQNVTLSCEQNLNHDAMYWYRQDPGQGLRLIYYSQIVNDFQKGDIAEGYSVSREKKESFPLTVTSAQKNPTAFYLCASSISGLVGMETQYFGPGTRLLVL.

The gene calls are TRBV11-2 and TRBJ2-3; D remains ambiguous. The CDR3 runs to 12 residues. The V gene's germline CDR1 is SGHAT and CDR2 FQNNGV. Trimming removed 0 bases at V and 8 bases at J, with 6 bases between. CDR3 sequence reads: CASSLDVGTQYF. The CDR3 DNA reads TGTGCCAGCAGCTTAGATGTCGGTACGCAGTATTTT.

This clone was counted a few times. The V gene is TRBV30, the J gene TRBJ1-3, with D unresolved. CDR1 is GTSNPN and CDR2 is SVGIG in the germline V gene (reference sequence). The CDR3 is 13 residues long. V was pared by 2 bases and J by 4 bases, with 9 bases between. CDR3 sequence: CAWSWGDGNTIYF. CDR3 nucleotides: TGTGCCTGGAGTTGGGGAGACGGAAACACCATATATTTT.

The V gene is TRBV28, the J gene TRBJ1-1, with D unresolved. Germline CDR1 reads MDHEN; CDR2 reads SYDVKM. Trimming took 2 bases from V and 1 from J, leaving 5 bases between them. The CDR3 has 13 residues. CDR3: CASSLAGNTEAFF. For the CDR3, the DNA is TGTGCCAGCAGTTTAGCAGGGAACACTGAAGCTTTCTTT.

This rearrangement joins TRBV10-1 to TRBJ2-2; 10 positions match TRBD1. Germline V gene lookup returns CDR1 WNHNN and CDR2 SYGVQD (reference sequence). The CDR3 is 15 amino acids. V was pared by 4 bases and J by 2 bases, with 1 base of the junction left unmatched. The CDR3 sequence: CASSGDRGNTGELFF. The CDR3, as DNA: TGCGCCAGCAGTGGGGACAGGGGCAACACCGGGGAGCTGTTTTTT.

DNA of the CDR3: TGCGCCAGCAGCATCGGGACTAGCGGGGGGGGCACAGATACGCAGTATTTT. Its translation is CASSIGTSGGGTDTQYF. The chain is built from TRBV5-1 and TRBJ2-3; 16 bases are a match to TRBD2. CDR3 length: 17 amino acids. V was pared by 4 bases and J by 1 base, with 3 bases of the junction left unmatched. Germline CDR1 SGHRS, CDR2 YFSETQ.

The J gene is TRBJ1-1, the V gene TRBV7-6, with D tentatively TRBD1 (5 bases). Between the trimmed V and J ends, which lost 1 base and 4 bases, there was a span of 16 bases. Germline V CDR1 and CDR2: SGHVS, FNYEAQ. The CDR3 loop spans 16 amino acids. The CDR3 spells CASSLEPGAWGTEAFF. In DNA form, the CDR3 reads TGTGCCAGCAGCTTAGAACCTGGGGCGTGGGGCACTGAAGCTTTCTTT.

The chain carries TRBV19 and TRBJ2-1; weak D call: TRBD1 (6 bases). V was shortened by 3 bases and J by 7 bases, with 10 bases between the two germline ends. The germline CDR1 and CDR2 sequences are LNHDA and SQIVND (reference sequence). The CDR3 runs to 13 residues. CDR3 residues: CASSIWQGNEQFF. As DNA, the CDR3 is TGTGCCAGTAGTATTTGGCAGGGGAATGAGCAGTTCTTC.

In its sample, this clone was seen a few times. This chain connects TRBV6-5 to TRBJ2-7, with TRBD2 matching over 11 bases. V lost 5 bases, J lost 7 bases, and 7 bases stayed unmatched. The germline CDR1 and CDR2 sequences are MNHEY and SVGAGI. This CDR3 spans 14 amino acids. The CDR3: CASSRLAGWLEQYF. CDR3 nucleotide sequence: TGTGCCAGCAGTAGACTAGCGGGGTGGCTGGAGCAGTACTTC.

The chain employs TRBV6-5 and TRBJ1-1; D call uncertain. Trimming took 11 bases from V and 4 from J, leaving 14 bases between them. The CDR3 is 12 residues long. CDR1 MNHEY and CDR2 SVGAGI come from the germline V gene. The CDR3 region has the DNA TGTGCCGTCTTGAGAGGGTCCACTGAAGCTTTCTTT. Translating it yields CAVLRGSTEAFF.

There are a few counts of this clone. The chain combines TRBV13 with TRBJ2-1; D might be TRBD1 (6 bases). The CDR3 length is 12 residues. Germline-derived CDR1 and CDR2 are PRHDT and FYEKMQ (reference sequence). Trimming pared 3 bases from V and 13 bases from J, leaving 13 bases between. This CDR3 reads CASSFSGTPQFF. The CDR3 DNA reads TGTGCCAGCAGCTTCTCCGGGACACCTCAGTTCTTC.

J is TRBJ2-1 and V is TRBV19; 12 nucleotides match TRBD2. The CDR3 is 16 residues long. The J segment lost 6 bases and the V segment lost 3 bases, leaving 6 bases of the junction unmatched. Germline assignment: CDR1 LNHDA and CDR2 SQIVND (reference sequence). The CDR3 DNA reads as TGTGCCAGTAGTATGGTGGGACTAGCGGGTCCCAATGAGCAGTTCTTC. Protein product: CASSMVGLAGPNEQFF. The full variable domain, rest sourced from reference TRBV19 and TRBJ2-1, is DGGITQSPKYLFRKEGQNVTLSCEQNLNHDAMYWYRQDPGQGLRLIYYSQIVNDFQKGDIAEGYSVSREKKESFPLTVTSAQKNPTAFYLCASSMVGLAGPNEQFFGPGTRLTVL.

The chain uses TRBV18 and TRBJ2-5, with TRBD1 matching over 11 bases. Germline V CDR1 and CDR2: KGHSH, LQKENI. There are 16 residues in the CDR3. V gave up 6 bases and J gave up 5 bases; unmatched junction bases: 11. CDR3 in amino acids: CASSQIRDRGMETQYF. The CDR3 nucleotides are TGTGCCAGCTCGCAAATCCGGGACAGGGGGATGGAGACCCAGTACTTC.